These 4 T cell receptor beta chains were all obtained from the same sample, sequenced in a study of blood T cell repertoires in COVID-19. Clones were sequenced by immunoSEQ multiplex PCR, and TCRdb holds only the in-frame ones, with some missing. The table has more than 80,000 clones, 60% to 85% seen once. The sample consisted of peripheral blood. The receptors were gathered from a man at least 80 years old with COVID-19, enrolled during active disease.

This chain links TRBV19 with TRBJ1-6; 8 nucleotides align to TRBD1. Germline CDR1 LNHDA, CDR2 SQIVND (reference sequence). This CDR3 region has 15 residues. V gave up 9 bases and J gave up 4 bases; unmatched junction bases: 8. CDR3: CASQTGTGYNSPLHF. The CDR3 DNA follows: TGTGCCAGCCAGACCGGGACAGGTTATAATTCACCCCTCCACTTT.

The gene calls are TRBV19 and TRBJ1-2, with TRBD1 matching over 7 bases. The CDR3 extends over 17 amino acids. Germline loops: CDR1 LNHDA, CDR2 SQIVND (reference sequence). Germline trimming cut 1 base from V and 7 bases from J; bases unmatched to any gene: 15. The CDR3 is CASSIGARRDSARGYTF. The CDR3 nucleotides are TGTGCCAGTAGTATAGGTGCAAGGAGGGACAGTGCGCGTGGCTACACCTTC.

The rearrangement links TRBV15 to TRBJ1-5; TRBD1 is a possible D gene (6 bases). The germline gives CDR1 LNHNV, CDR2 YYDKDF (reference sequence). The CDR3 runs 13 residues. Trimming took 6 bases from V and 7 from J, leaving 13 bases between them. The CDR3 here is CATSPGQQQPQHF. CDR3 nucleotides: TGTGCCACCAGTCCGGGACAACAACAGCCCCAGCATTTT. Combining the CDR3 with reference TRBV15 and TRBJ1-5 gives the whole variable domain DAMVIQNPRYQVTQFGKPVTLSCSQTLNHNVMYWYQQKSSQAPKLLFHYYDKDFNNEADTPDNFQSRRPNTSFCFLDIRSPGLGDTAMYLCATSPGQQQPQHFGDGTRLSIL.

Only a few counts were recorded for this clone. J is TRBJ2-3 and V is TRBV7-2; D gene unclear. Germline V gene sequence: CDR1 SGHTA, CDR2 FQGNSA. The ends were cut back, 6 bases at V and 4 bases at J, with 11 bases in the middle. This CDR3 comprises 13 residues. The CDR3 spells CASRPPASDTQYF. CDR3 DNA: TGTGCCAGCAGGCCTCCCGCGTCAGATACGCAGTATTTT.